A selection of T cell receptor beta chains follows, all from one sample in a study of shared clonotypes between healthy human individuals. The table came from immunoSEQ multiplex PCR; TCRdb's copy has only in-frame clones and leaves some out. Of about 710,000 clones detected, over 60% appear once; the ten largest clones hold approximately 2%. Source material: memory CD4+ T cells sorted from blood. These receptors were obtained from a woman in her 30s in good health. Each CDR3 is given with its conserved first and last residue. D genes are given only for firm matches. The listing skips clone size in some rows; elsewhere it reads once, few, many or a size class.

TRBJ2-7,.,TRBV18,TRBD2,TGTGCCAGCTCACCCGGGACTAGCGTTGCCTACGAGCAGTACTTC,CASSPGTSVAYEQYF
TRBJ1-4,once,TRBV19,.,TGTGCCACCAGGGACCAGCGTGATGAAAAACTGTTTTTT,CATRDQRDEKLFF
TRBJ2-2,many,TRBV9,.,TGTGCCAGCAGCGTAGAGGGACCCACCGGGGAGCTGTTTTTT,CASSVEGPTGELFF
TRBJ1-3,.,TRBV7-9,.,TGTGCCGGCAGCTTAGCAGGGCCCAACACCATATATTTT,CAGSLAGPNTIYF
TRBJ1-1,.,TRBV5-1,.,TGCGCCAGCAGCTTGGGAGGGGCTGTGAACACTGAAGCTTTCTTT,CASSLGGAVNTEAFF
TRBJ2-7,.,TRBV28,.,TGTGCCAGTACCTACCAACCGTCCTACGAGCAGTACTTC,CASTYQPSYEQYF
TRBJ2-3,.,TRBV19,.,TGTGCCAGTAGTATAGGGATAGACAGAAGCACAGATACGCAGTATTTT,CASSIGIDRSTDTQYF
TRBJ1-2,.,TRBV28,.,TGTGCCAGCAGTCCCTCCGACAGAACCTATGGCTACACCTTC,CASSPSDRTYGYTF
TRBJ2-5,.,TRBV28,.,TGTGCCAGCAGTACCTTCCCCCTTGGGACCCAGTACTTC,CASSTFPLGTQYF
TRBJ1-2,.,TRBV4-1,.,TGCGCCAGCAGCCAGGGCCTCAATAACTATGGCTACACCTTC,CASSQGLNNYGYTF
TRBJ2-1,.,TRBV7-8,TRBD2,TGTGCCAGCAGCTTAGCATACAGGACTAGTTCCTCCTACAATGAGCAGTTCTTC,CASSLAYRTSSSYNEQFF
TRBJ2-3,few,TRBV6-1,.,TGTGCCAGCAGTGAAGGAGGAGTAGATACGCAGTATTTT,CASSEGGVDTQYF
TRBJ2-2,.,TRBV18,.,TGTGCCAGCTCAGCCAGGACTTTCCCCGGGGAGCTGTTTTTT,CASSARTFPGELFF
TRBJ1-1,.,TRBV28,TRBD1,TGTGCCAGCAGTTTACAGGGGGCTTTTCAAGTGAACACTGAAGCTTTCTTT,CASSLQGAFQVNTEAFF
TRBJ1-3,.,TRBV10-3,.,TGTGCCATCAGTGAGTTCGACAGGATCTCTGGAAACACCATATATTTT,CAISEFDRISGNTIYF
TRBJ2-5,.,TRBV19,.,TGTGCCAGTAGTTTACAGGGTTGGCAAGAGACCCAGTACTTC,CASSLQGWQETQYF
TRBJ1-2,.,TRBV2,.,TGTGCCAGCAGTGCACCGAAGGGGTATGGCTACACCTTC,CASSAPKGYGYTF
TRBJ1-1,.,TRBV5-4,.,TGTGCCAGCAGCTTCCAAACTGAAGCTTTCTTT,CASSFQTEAFF
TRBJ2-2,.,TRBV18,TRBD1,TGTGCCAACGAACAGGGGGCATCGAACACCGGGGAGCTGTTTTTT,CANEQGASNTGELFF
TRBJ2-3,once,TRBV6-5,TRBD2,TGTGCCAGCACCTACTCCGGGACTAGCGGCCTCACGCAGTATTTT,CASTYSGTSGLTQYF
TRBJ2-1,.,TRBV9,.,TGTGCCAGCAGCAATGGGGCCGCGAGCTCCTACAATGAGCAGTTCTTC,CASSNGAASSYNEQFF
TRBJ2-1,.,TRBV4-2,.,TGTGCCAGCAGCCAAGATTATAAGAGTGAGCAGTTCTTC,CASSQDYKSEQFF
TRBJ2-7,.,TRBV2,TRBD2,TGTGCCAGCAGGGAGCGGGAGGGCCGCAGTTTCTACGAGCAGTACTTC,CASREREGRSFYEQYF
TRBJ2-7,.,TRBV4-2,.,TGTGCCAGCAGCCAAGAGGACTTTCCGTCACCCAACGAGCAGTACTTC,CASSQEDFPSPNEQYF
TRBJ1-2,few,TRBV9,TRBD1,TGTGCCAGCAGCGAAGGACAGGGTAACTATGGCTACACCTTC,CASSEGQGNYGYTF
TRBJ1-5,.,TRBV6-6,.,TGTGCCAGCAGTTACAAGGGTAGGGGCAATCAGCCCCAGCATTTT,CASSYKGRGNQPQHF
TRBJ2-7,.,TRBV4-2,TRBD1,TGTGCCAGCAGCCAAGAAGTCGGGACAGGGGCCTACGAGCAGTACTTC,CASSQEVGTGAYEQYF
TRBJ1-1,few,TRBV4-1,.,TGCGCCAGCAGCCAAGTAGGAGAGGCTGAAGCTTTCTTT,CASSQVGEAEAFF
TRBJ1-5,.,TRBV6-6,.,TGTGCCAGCAGCCCACCGCCGGGACAAAAAGATCAGCCCCAGCATTTT,CASSPPPGQKDQPQHF